This T cell receptor beta chain was captured in a study of T cell repertoires in cytomegalovirus infection. For the study at large: CMV epitopes used comprised recently identified HLA-C-restricted ones and well-studied HLA-B-restricted ones.

TCRdb re-called the reads with MiXCR, one entry per CDR3 protein. The sample holds about half a million distinct CDR3 sequences; about 42% are singletons and the top ten take approximately 40%. This clonotype was counted a single time. The antigen is not known. Study-level results: Cumulated frequencies of public TCR beta families served to identify carriers of CMV plus the relevant HLA. Clonotypes of TCR beta that were HLA-C-restricted and CMV-specific dominated the ex vivo response.

This CDR3 is built from 14 residues. CDR1 is SGHTA, CDR2 FQGNSA, per germline. With 3 bases clipped from V and 4 bases from J, the junction kept 4 bases outside the gene matches. The source of this sequence is a human donor in good health (CMV status not recorded). Some clones in this sample may be carry-over from other donors' samples. Sequenced here: cultured PBMCs, sampled from culture after CMV antigen stimulation. The V gene is TRBV7-2, the J gene TRBJ2-5; 8 bases fit TRBD1. CDR3 in DNA: TGTGCCAGCAGCTTCCAAACAGGGGGAGAGACCCAGTACTTC. It translates to CASSFQTGGETQYF.